This T cell receptor (beta chain) was documented in a study of CD8 T cells in Susac syndrome. This clonotype showed up just once. What it recognizes is unknown. CDR3 size: 12 residues. V lost 7 bases and J 4 bases, leaving 11 bases between the germline ends. The germline gives CDR1 MNHEY, CDR2 SMNVEV (reference sequence). The T cells that were sequenced for TCR beta were CD8+ and CD4+ cells from blood. Those who served as multiple sclerosis controls were treatment-naive patients with stable or active relapsing-remitting disease. cDNA came from 0.5 to 1 ug RNA primed by random hexamers. By means of immunoSEQ multiplex PCR, TCR beta CDR3 spanning 54 Vbeta and 13 Jbeta underwent amplification. TCRdb recomputed calls from the immunoSEQ multiplex PCR reads with MiXCR, one row per CDR3 protein. There are about 130,000 distinct CDR3 sequences in the sample; around 91% occur only once, and under 0.25% lies in the top ten.

Study-level points and caveats: The study's TCR sequencing and HLA analysis covered a relatively small number of individuals, and the study acknowledged this.

This receptor was obtained from a human donor with multiple sclerosis. The V call is TRBV27, the J call TRBJ2-7; D gene unclear. The sequencing sample was made of CD8+ T cells from PBMCs. The CDR3 loop is CASMSLTYEQYF. In DNA form, the CDR3 reads TGTGCCAGCATGTCCCTAACTTACGAGCAGTACTTC.